These T cell receptor beta chains were read from a single sample in a study of blood T cell repertoires in COVID-19. Repertoires were generated with immunoSEQ multiplex PCR, while TCRdb's copy carries only in-frame clones and drops some. Here the sample spans a few hundred thousand clones, about nine tenths being singletons. Sequencing input: PBMCs or T cells enriched from blood (not recorded which). The receptors come from a woman aged 25 to 45 who had recovered from COVID-19. Each CDR3 is given with its conserved first and last residue. The order of the fields is J gene, D gene, V gene, clone size, CDR3 protein, CDR3 DNA. A D gene is named only where the DNA matches it firmly. Only part of the rows carry a size: once, few, many, or a class if the clone is expanded.

TRBJ1-2 | . | TRBV5-1 | . | CASSLGTGAPNYGYTF | TGCGCCAGCAGCTTGGGAACCGGAGCCCCTAACTATGGCTACACCTTC
TRBJ1-4 | . | TRBV28 | . | CASSGVRGGRNEKLFF | TGTGCCAGCAGCGGGGTGCGGGGTGGAAGGAATGAAAAACTGTTTTTT
TRBJ1-1 | . | TRBV4-1 | . | CASSQVGAPGFAEAFF | TGCGCCAGCAGCCAAGTAGGCGCCCCGGGGTTCGCTGAAGCTTTCTTT
TRBJ1-3 | . | TRBV7-6 | . | CASSLAPDSLFSGNTIYF | TGTGCCAGCAGCTTGGCCCCGGACAGCCTCTTCTCTGGAAACACCATATATTTT
TRBJ1-1 | . | TRBV5-1 | once | CASSTGGQPMNTEAFF | TGCGCCAGCAGCACGGGGGGGCAGCCCATGAACACTGAAGCTTTCTTT
TRBJ2-5 | . | TRBV6-5 | . | CASSLSREPVGETQYF | TGTGCCAGCAGTTTAAGTCGGGAGCCAGTGGGAGAGACCCAGTACTTC
TRBJ1-5 | . | TRBV7-9 | once | CASSPSLGEENQPQHF | TGTGCCAGCAGCCCCTCCCTAGGAGAGGAGAATCAGCCCCAGCATTTT
TRBJ2-7 | TRBD2 | TRBV19 | . | CASSIRDSGTEQYF | TGTGCCAGTAGTATCCGTGACAGCGGGACCGAGCAGTACTTC
TRBJ2-3 | TRBD2 | TRBV10-3 | . | CAINGLAGGTDTQYF | TGTGCCATCAACGGACTAGCGGGAGGCACAGATACGCAGTATTTT
TRBJ2-5 | TRBD1 | TRBV6-5 | . | CASRRTGGRETQYF | TGTGCCAGCAGACGCACAGGGGGAAGAGAGACCCAGTACTTC
TRBJ2-3 | . | TRBV6-5 | . | CASSSSLQGRGDTQYF | TGTGCCAGCAGTTCCTCCCTCCAGGGGAGAGGAGATACGCAGTATTTT
TRBJ2-3 | TRBD2 | TRBV18 | . | CASSPSSSGGGTDTQYF | TGTGCCAGCTCACCATCCAGCTCGGGAGGGGGCACAGATACGCAGTATTTT
TRBJ2-2 | TRBD2 | TRBV7-8 | . | CASSPPSGSAGELFF | TGTGCCAGCAGCCCCCCTAGCGGGAGTGCCGGGGAGCTGTTTTTT
TRBJ1-2 | . | TRBV7-8 | . | CASNPGQGRDYGYTF | TGTGCCAGTAACCCCGGGCAGGGGAGGGACTATGGCTACACCTTC
TRBJ1-6 | . | TRBV9 | . | CASSSRQTSRNSPLHF | TGTGCCAGCAGCTCGCGACAGACGAGCCGTAATTCACCCCTCCACTTT
TRBJ2-7 | . | TRBV19 | once | CASRGGHSYEQYF | TGTGCCAGTAGAGGGGGACATAGCTACGAGCAGTACTTC